This record covers a single TCR beta chain. Its antigen is as yet unknown. These data come from a study of CD8 T cells in ankylosing spondylitis. The study's findings and limits: Clones that were linked to disease were CD8+ and were relatively rare in peripheral blood. Several highly homologous variants formed a TCR beta motif that appeared characteristic of ankylosing spondylitis blood. The authors reported significant enrichment of disease-linked clones in matched ankylosing spondylitis synovial fluid.

TCRdb re-called the 5' RACE reads through MiXCR, storing one row per CDR3 protein. The sample consists of hundreds of thousands of distinct CDR3 sequences, over 9.5% of them appearing once. Sequenced: blood, either unsorted or a sorted T cell fraction (not recorded which). The clonotype was recovered from a male donor with ankylosing spondylitis or in good health (not recorded which).

The CDR3 nucleotides are TGTGCCAGCTCACCAGAGCAGGGGGGATCCTACGAGCAGTACTTC. It is translated as CASSPEQGGSYEQYF. The chain couples TRBV18 to TRBJ2-7, with a possible D match to TRBD1 (7 bases). CDR3 length equals 15 residues. V lost 2 bases, J lost 1 base, and 12 bases lay in between. The V gene's germline CDR1 is KGHSH and CDR2 LQKENI.